This TCR beta chain was captured in a study of cytomegalovirus exposure and HLA in healthy donors. On the study more broadly: An analysis done earlier identified 90 million to 120 million unique TCR beta sequences from around 180 million T cells. Most genotyped donors, roughly 80% of more than 300, had Caucasian-associated genetic ancestry.

The V gene lost 7 bases and the J gene lost 0 bases, with 22 bases spanning the gap. The CDR3 covers 17 residues. Germline V gene sequence: CDR1 GTSNPN, CDR2 SVGIG (reference sequence). Regarding this clone: What it binds is not known.

Broader study findings: A later analysis reportedly identified an Asian-associated ancestry cluster as carrying fewer N-insertions than the 666-donor mean. Later on, a genetic analysis was performed. It linked a missense variant in DCLRE1C with V- and J-gene trimming of TCR beta.

The PCR made use of 60 Vbeta and 13 Jbeta primers. Sequenced by immunoSEQ multiplex PCR; TCRdb stores in-frame clones only, minus some. Its clone listing holds under 200,000 clones. Material: PBMCs. The chain combines TRBV30 with TRBJ2-1; tentatively, D is TRBD1 or TRBD2 (6 bases each). The sequence was obtained from a woman aged 18 to 35 in good health and CMV-seropositive. CDR3 bases: TGTGCCTCGAGGGGGTTAGCGGACGATTTCTCCTACAATGAGCAGTTCTTC. It is translated as CASRGLADDFSYNEQFF.